This T cell receptor beta chain was identified in a study of cytomegalovirus exposure and HLA in healthy donors. The study's findings and limits: A later analysis linked a missense variant in DCLRE1C to the trimming of TCR beta V and J genes. CMV serostatus was the sole immune exposure data available.

CDR3 length: 15 amino acids. Trimming shortened V by 2 bases and J by 0 bases, and 8 bases separated the two germline ends. Germline V CDR1 and CDR2: MNHEY, SVGAGI. The PCR had 60 Vbeta and 13 Jbeta primers. The assay was immunoSEQ multiplex PCR, and TCRdb's table has in-frame clones only and misses some. The table includes over 100,000 clones, about three quarters detected once. Note on this clone: Its matching antigen is unknown.

The V and J genes are TRBV6-5 and TRBJ1-3, with TRBD1 as a possible D gene (6 bases). This TCR came from a woman aged 18-35 years in good health and CMV-seropositive. Sample: PBMCs. The CDR3 DNA reads as TGTGCCAGCAGTTACACGGGACACTCTGGAAACACCATATATTTT. It yields the protein CASSYTGHSGNTIYF.